This T cell receptor (beta chain) was recorded in a study of T cells in Graves' hyperthyroidism and ophthalmopathy. The V end was cut by 10 bases, the J end by 7 bases, with 13 bases between. Per germline, CDR1 MNHNS and CDR2 SASEGT. CDR3 size: 12 residues. RNA transcripts provided the source from which TCR beta CDR3 regions were amplified. Using the HTBI primer set, a first-round RT-PCR was run on the TCR CDR3. TCRdb re-derived calls from the multiplex PCR reads in MiXCR, one entry per CDR3 protein. This sample has about 360,000 distinct CDR3 sequences; less than 15% occur once, and the top ten carry less than 10%. Notes on this clonotype: Its specificity is not known.

Study-level findings and limits: Among clonotypes expanded in thyroid above 0.001, most were also found in blood.

Stability of Graves' hyperthyroidism was defined as absent ophthalmopathy progression within 18 months. Patients aged 18 to 65 had newly diagnosed hyperthyroidism lasting under 2 months. This receptor was identified in a woman aged 18-30 years with Graves' hyperthyroidism. This chain uses TRBV6-1 with TRBJ1-4, with a weak D call TRBD1 (5 bases). Sequenced sample: blood. The DNA for the CDR3 is TGTGCCACGACAGCGGGTTTTGAAAAACTGTTTTTT. Residues: CATTAGFEKLFF.